This entry features one T cell receptor (beta chain) sequence. These data belong to a study of cytomegalovirus exposure and HLA in healthy donors. CDR1 SNHLY and CDR2 FYNNEI come from the germline V gene. The CDR3 has 15 amino acids. The V end was cut by 4 bases, the J end by 2 bases, with 13 bases between. PCR involved 60 Vbeta and 13 Jbeta primers. Generated by immunoSEQ multiplex PCR, the TCRdb table keeps only in-frame clones and is missing some. This table has some 190,000 clones, 85% appearing once. The chain carries TRBV2 and TRBJ2-3, with a tentative D call TRBD2 (6 bases). The sample consisted of PBMCs. This TCR was sampled from a boy between 2 and 10 years old in good health and CMV-seronegative. The CDR3 DNA reads as TGTGCCAGCAGTGTCGAGCGGGCCGTCACAGATACGCAGTATTTT. As protein: CASSVERAVTDTQYF.